These 32 T cell receptor beta chains were all obtained from the same sample, sequenced in a study of blood T cell repertoires in COVID-19. The repertoire was sequenced with immunoSEQ multiplex PCR; TCRdb's copy has only in-frame clones and lacks some. Of roughly 50,000 clones listed, approximately 90% are singletons. Sample: peripheral blood. These receptors all come from a woman aged 40 to 50 with active COVID-19.

The V call is TRBV5-1, the J call TRBJ2-5; 9 bases align to TRBD1. The ends lost 1 base at V and 4 bases at J; junction bases unmatched: 5. The germline V gene has CDR1 SGHRS and CDR2 YFSETQ. This CDR3 has 15 amino acids. In DNA, the CDR3 is TGCGCCAGCAGCTTGACAGGGGGCATGGCAGAGACCCAGTACTTC. Protein product: CASSLTGGMAETQYF. Supplemented by reference TRBV5-1 and TRBJ2-5, the full variable domain reads KAGVTQTPRYLIKTRGQQVTLSCSPISGHRSVSWYQQTPGQGLQFLFEYFSETQRNKGNFPGRFSGRQFSNSRSEMNVSTLELGDSALYLCASSLTGGMAETQYFGPGTRLLVL.

The chain joins TRBV6-2 or TRBV6-3 to TRBJ2-2, with 8 bases fitting TRBD2. Germline V gene data show CDR1 as MNHEY and CDR2 as SVGEGT. This CDR3 region has 15 residues. The V and J ends lost 5 bases and 4 bases, in that order; junction bases with no gene match: 6. This chain's CDR3 is CASSRLALSTGELFF. DNA of the CDR3: TGTGCCAGCAGTAGACTAGCGTTGAGCACCGGGGAGCTGTTTTTT.

This rearrangement joins TRBV7-2 to TRBJ2-3, with 14 bases fitting TRBD2. The CDR3 is 16 residues long. V trimming: 6 bases; J trimming: 1 base; junction bases outside the gene matches: 3. The germline CDR1 and CDR2 sequences are SGHTA and FQGNSA. Here the CDR3 reads CASRSTSGGGTDTQYF. As DNA, the CDR3 is TGTGCCAGCAGATCGACTAGCGGGGGGGGCACAGATACGCAGTATTTT.

This clone occurred a few times. J is TRBJ1-3 and V is TRBV3-1 (or the pseudogene TRBV3-2), with no clear D. The CDR3 covers 16 residues. Per the germline V gene, CDR1 is LGHDT and CDR2 is YNNKEL (reference sequence). Trimming took off 0 bases at V and 3 bases at J, with 12 bases between the two ends. CDR3 in amino acids: CASSQDRIGGGNTIYF. The CDR3 DNA reads as TGTGCCAGCAGCCAAGATCGGATCGGAGGTGGAAACACCATATATTTT.

The V and J genes are TRBV9 and TRBJ2-2, with 10 bases fitting TRBD2. The germline V gene encodes CDR1 SGDLS and CDR2 YYNGEE. CDR3 length equals 14 residues. The V segment lost 5 bases and the J segment 3 bases; nucleotides outside the gene matches: 1. The DNA of the CDR3 is TGTGCCAGCAGGACTAGCGGGTACACCGGGGAGCTGTTTTTT. Amino acids: CASRTSGYTGELFF.

The chain employs TRBV18 and TRBJ2-1, with D perhaps matching TRBD2 (6 bases). Germline CDR1 reads KGHSH; CDR2 reads LQKENI. This CDR3 is 14 amino acids long. Trimming shortened V by 3 bases and J by 4 bases, and 10 bases separated the two germline ends. CDR3 coding DNA: TGTGCCAGCTCACCGGGGGGTTTTTACAATGAGCAGTTCTTC. It codes for CASSPGGFYNEQFF. Supplemented by reference TRBV18 and TRBJ2-1, the full variable domain reads NAGVMQNPRHLVRRRGQEARLRCSPMKGHSHVYWYRQLPEEGLKFMVYLQKENIIDESGMPKERFSAEFPKEGPSILRIQQVVRGDSAAYFCASSPGGFYNEQFFGPGTRLTVL.

This clone was seen once. The chain joins TRBV28 to TRBJ2-7, with TRBD1 matching 8 bases. Germline loops: CDR1 MDHEN, CDR2 SYDVKM. V lost 6 bases and J lost 3; bases outside the gene matches: 10. The CDR3 is 15 amino acids. The CDR3 DNA reads TGTGCCAGCAGATCACAGGGGGGAGGTTTCTACGAGCAGTACTTC. Protein product: CASRSQGGGFYEQYF.

J is TRBJ1-2 and V is TRBV20-1; D is ambiguous. Per the germline V gene, CDR1 is DFQATT and CDR2 is SNEGSKA (reference sequence). Trimming shortened V by 3 bases and J by 1 base, and 15 bases separated the two germline ends. The CDR3 is made up of 15 amino acids. CDR3 residues: CSASEPGVSNYGYTF. CDR3 nucleotide sequence: TGCAGTGCTAGTGAACCGGGTGTGAGTAACTATGGCTACACCTTC.

The rearrangement joins TRBV27 to TRBJ1-2; 8 bases agree with TRBD1. Germline V CDR1 and CDR2: MNHEY, SMNVEV (reference sequence). This CDR3 has 15 amino acids. With 4 bases clipped from V and 2 bases from J, the junction kept 6 bases outside the gene matches. The CDR3 DNA is TGTGCCAGCAGTTCTCCGGGACAGGAAAACTATGGCTACACCTTC. It codes for CASSSPGQENYGYTF.

A note on this clone: The sample carries other DNA sequences with the same CDR3. The chain links TRBV7-2 to TRBJ2-1, with a possible D match to TRBD2 (5 bases). The CDR3 is 16 amino acids. Germline V gene data show CDR1 as SGHTA and CDR2 as FQGNSA. V was trimmed by 0 bases and J by 1 base, leaving 10 bases between them. CDR3: CASSLAGSGSYNEQFF. CDR3 nucleotides: TGTGCCAGCAGCTTAGCGGGTTCGGGGTCCTACAATGAGCAGTTCTTC.

V usage is TRBV6-4 and J usage is TRBJ2-2; 10 bases line up with TRBD1. This CDR3 contains 15 residues. CDR1 and CDR2 (germline): MRHNA, SNTAGT. V was clipped by 3 bases and J by 6 bases; unmatched bases: 4. The CDR3 loop is CASSETGGASGELFF. CDR3 nucleotides: TGTGCCAGCAGTGAGACAGGGGGCGCCTCCGGGGAGCTGTTTTTT.

This clone appeared a few times. The chain links TRBV5-6 to TRBJ1-1; D is unclear. The CDR3 covers 13 residues. Trimming removed 2 bases at V and 4 bases at J, with 9 bases between. From germline, CDR1 is SGHDT and CDR2 YYEEEE. The CDR3 reads CASSFPVSTEAFF. For the CDR3, the DNA is TGTGCCAGCAGCTTTCCGGTGAGCACTGAAGCTTTCTTT.

This chain joins TRBV4-3 and TRBJ2-7, with a tentative D call TRBD2 (5 bases). V was clipped by 0 bases and J by 3 bases, with 6 bases between them. This CDR3 has 13 amino acids. The germline gives CDR1 LGHNA, CDR2 YSLEER. In DNA form, the CDR3 reads TGCGCCAGCAGCCAAGATCGGGGCTACGAGCAGTACTTC. Translated, it gives CASSQDRGYEQYF.

This clone appeared once. The CDR3, as DNA: TGTGCCAGCAGCTCCAGGGTGAACACTGAAGCTTTCTTT. Translated: CASSSRVNTEAFF. The V gene is TRBV5-6, the J gene TRBJ1-1; possible D gene TRBD1, 5 bases. The CDR3 runs 13 residues. Trimming took off 3 bases at V and 0 bases at J, with 6 bases between the two ends. Germline CDR1 and CDR2: SGHDT and YYEEEE.

V gene TRBV28 combines with J gene TRBJ1-2; 8 bases match TRBD1. Germline-derived CDR1 and CDR2 are MDHEN and SYDVKM. Trimming took 9 bases from V and 8 from J; bases not matched to a gene: 8. The CDR3 is 12 residues long. The CDR3 region is CASSGGPLGYTF. Here the CDR3 DNA reads TGTGCCAGTTCAGGGGGCCCTTTGGGCTACACCTTC.

This clone occurred once. The rearrangement joins TRBV14 to TRBJ2-3, with TRBD2 as a possible D gene (5 bases). Trimming pared 2 bases from V and 2 bases from J, leaving 14 bases between. The CDR3 loop spans 16 amino acids. Germline V gives CDR1 SGHDN, CDR2 FVKESK. The CDR3 sequence: CASSQFFGVFTDTQYF. CDR3 DNA sequence: TGTGCCAGCAGCCAATTTTTCGGGGTTTTCACAGATACGCAGTATTTT.

The rearrangement uses TRBV3-1 (or the pseudogene TRBV3-2) and TRBJ2-2; the match to TRBD1 covers 10 bases. The CDR3 extends over 16 amino acids. Per germline, CDR1 LGHDT and CDR2 YNNKEL (reference sequence). After removal of 4 bases from V and 0 bases from J, the junction contained 2 bases not matched to a gene. The chain's CDR3 is CASSPGQGANTGELFF. CDR3 sequence (DNA): TGTGCCAGCAGCCCCGGACAGGGGGCGAACACCGGGGAGCTGTTTTTT.

The chain uses TRBV2 and TRBJ1-4; tentatively, D is TRBD1 (6 bases). Trimming removed 5 bases at V and 3 bases at J, with 10 bases between. Per germline, CDR1 SNHLY and CDR2 FYNNEI. This CDR3 is 14 amino acids long. CDR3 bases: TGTGCCAGCAGTACCGGGACACCTAATGAAAAACTGTTTTTT. It codes for CASSTGTPNEKLFF.

The chain recombines TRBV18 with TRBJ2-3; 7 bases line up with TRBD1. In germline, CDR1 is KGHSH, CDR2 LQKENI. The CDR3 is 15 residues long. Unmatched junction bases numbered 6, after V lost 3 bases and J lost 3 bases. For the CDR3, the DNA is TGTGCCAGCTCACCTCGAGGGGGCCTAACAGATACGCAGTATTTT. Translating it yields CASSPRGGLTDTQYF.

V usage is TRBV6-2 or TRBV6-3 and J usage is TRBJ1-1; TRBD1 is a possible D gene (6 bases). Germline CDR1 reads MNHEY; CDR2 reads SVGEGT. Trimming cost V 6 bases and J 4 bases, with 12 bases left between them. The CDR3 runs to 13 residues. The CDR3 nucleotides read TGTGCCAGCAGCTCCGGGACACCCACTGAAGCTTTCTTT. This translates into CASSSGTPTEAFF.

This chain uses TRBV5-6 with TRBJ2-7; 10 bases line up with TRBD2. The V segment lost 1 base and the J segment 7 bases; nucleotides outside the gene matches: 2. This CDR3 comprises 13 residues. Germline values: CDR1 SGHDT, CDR2 YYEEEE. CDR3 DNA sequence: TGTGCCAGCAGCTTGAAGGGACTAGCGGAGCAGTACTTC. Amino acids: CASSLKGLAEQYF.

J is TRBJ1-2 and V is TRBV2; TRBD1 might be the D (5 bases). Trimming shortened V by 6 bases and J by 7 bases, and 9 bases separated the two germline ends. CDR3 length: 11 residues. Germline assignment: CDR1 SNHLY and CDR2 FYNNEI. The CDR3 DNA follows: TGTGCCAGCAGAGGGGAGGGTGGCTACACCTTC. Its protein product is CASRGEGGYTF.

The gene calls are TRBV19 and TRBJ2-2, with D possibly matching TRBD2 (6 bases). Between the trimmed V and J ends, which lost 0 bases and 7 bases, there was a span of 15 bases. The CDR3 runs 16 residues. CDR1 and CDR2 from the germline V gene are LNHDA and SQIVND (reference sequence). CDR3 DNA sequence: TGTGCCAGTAGTATAGATTCTAGCGTACTACGCGGGGAGCTGTTTTTT. This sequence encodes CASSIDSSVLRGELFF.

This clone has just one count. The rearrangement uses TRBV19 and TRBJ2-1; 11 positions match TRBD2. The V gene's germline CDR1 is LNHDA and CDR2 SQIVND (reference sequence). V trimming: 6 bases; J trimming: 6 bases; junction bases outside the gene matches: 7. The CDR3 has 15 amino acids. The CDR3 DNA reads TGTGCCAGTAGCTCGACTAGCGGGGTTCCCAATGAGCAGTTCTTC. Translation: CASSSTSGVPNEQFF.

The rearrangement joins TRBV7-8 to TRBJ1-1; 10 positions match TRBD1. CDR1 and CDR2 (germline): SGHVS, FQNEAQ. The CDR3 runs 14 residues. V shed 5 bases, J shed 4 bases, and the junction held 4 bases outside the gene matches. Here the CDR3 reads CASSRDRGLTEAFF. The DNA for the CDR3 is TGTGCCAGCAGCCGAGACAGGGGGCTCACTGAAGCTTTCTTT.

The V call is TRBV4-3, the J call TRBJ1-3; no definite D call. This CDR3 region has 16 residues. Trimming took off 1 base at V and 0 bases at J, with 10 bases between the two ends. The germline CDR1 and CDR2 sequences are LGHNA and YSLEER. The CDR3 loop is CASSQGSANSGNTIYF. The CDR3, as DNA: TGCGCCAGCAGCCAAGGATCAGCGAACTCTGGAAACACCATATATTTT.

V is TRBV6-5 and J is TRBJ1-1; D gene unclear. Germline CDR1 MNHEY, CDR2 SVGAGI. This CDR3 is 13 amino acids long. Trimming took 3 bases from V and 4 from J, leaving 9 bases between them. CDR3 sequence (DNA): TGTGCCAGCAGTTATAGTAGCCTCACTGAAGCTTTCTTT. Protein: CASSYSSLTEAFF.

This clone has just one count. The J gene is TRBJ1-5, the V gene TRBV2; 7 bases align to TRBD1. J gave up 7 bases and V 4 bases, and 7 bases lay outside the gene matches. The germline CDR1 and CDR2 sequences are SNHLY and FYNNEI. There are 14 residues in the CDR3. CDR3 region: CASSGDREGQPQHF. The CDR3 DNA reads as TGTGCCAGCAGTGGAGACAGGGAAGGGCAGCCCCAGCATTTT.

The chain carries TRBV6-5 and TRBJ2-5, with a possible D match to TRBD1 (6 bases). With the DNA end fitting TRBJ2-7 better, the J assignment may be wrong. The germline CDR1 and CDR2 sequences are MNHEY and SVGAGI. This CDR3 has 14 amino acids. The CDR3 protein is CASMSGQPIYEQYF. CDR3 nucleotides: TGTGCCAGTATGAGCGGACAGCCGATCTACGAGCAGTACTTC.

The chain joins TRBV12-2 to TRBJ1-4; TRBD1, the D gene given by the table, was not confirmed from the DNA. TRBV12-2 is deemed a pseudogene. The CDR3 is 18 amino acids. The CDR3 loop is CASRLISFAGTENEKLFF. The CDR3 nucleotides are TGTGCAAGTCGCTTAATCTCTTTCGCCGGGACAGAAAATGAAAAACTGTTTTTT.

This rearrangement joins TRBV6-1 to TRBJ2-1; D is possibly TRBD1 (6 bases). Germline assignment: CDR1 MNHNS and CDR2 SASEGT. The CDR3 spans 15 residues. V was pared by 2 bases and J by 9 bases, with 17 bases between. CDR3 sequence reads: CASSEWGQTWGEQFF. The CDR3 DNA follows: TGTGCCAGCAGTGAATGGGGACAAACCTGGGGTGAGCAGTTCTTC.

The chain is built from TRBV15 and TRBJ1-5; D remains unclear. V lost 0 bases to trimming and J lost 6 bases, with 12 bases between them. Germline V gene sequence: CDR1 LNHNV, CDR2 YYDKDF (reference sequence). The CDR3 sequence is 15 residues long. DNA of the CDR3: TGTGCCACCAGCAGAGATCGTGCCTGGGCTCAGCCCCAGCATTTT. It yields the protein CATSRDRAWAQPQHF.